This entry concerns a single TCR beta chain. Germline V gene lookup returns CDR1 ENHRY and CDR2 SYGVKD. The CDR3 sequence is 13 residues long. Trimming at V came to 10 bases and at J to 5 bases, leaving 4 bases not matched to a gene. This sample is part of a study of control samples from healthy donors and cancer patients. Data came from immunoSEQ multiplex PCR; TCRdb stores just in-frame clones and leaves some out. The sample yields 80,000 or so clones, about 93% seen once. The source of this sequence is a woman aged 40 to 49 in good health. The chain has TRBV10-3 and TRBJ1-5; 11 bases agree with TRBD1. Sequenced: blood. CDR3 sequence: CATGQGAYQPQHF. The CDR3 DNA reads TGTGCCACCGGACAGGGGGCTTATCAGCCCCAGCATTTT.